The TCR beta chain under discussion was sequenced for a study of Graves' ophthalmopathy and Graves' hyperthyroidism. This clonotype was seen many times. Donors with ophthalmopathy: moderate-to-severe activity, CAS ≥3, NOSPECS ≥4, duration under 3 months. Pregnancy or lactation, uncontrolled infections and other autoimmune diseases were grounds for excluding patients. A roughly 10 ml volume of fresh peripheral blood provided the PBMCs. Germline CDR1 LNHDA, CDR2 SQIVND (reference sequence). V lost 9 bases and J lost 2, with 5 bases in between. The CDR3 length is 11 residues. Investigators amplified TCR beta CDR3 regions from RNA transcripts. Second-round multiplex PCR followed a first-round RT-PCR using HTBI primers. TCRdb called the multiplex PCR reads again in MiXCR, with one record for every CDR3 protein. In the table there are roughly 160,000 distinct CDR3 sequences, 39% of which are singletons.

The chain carries TRBV19 and TRBJ2-4, with D unclear. Sequenced sample: peripheral blood. The origin of this receptor is a man aged 30 to 45 with Graves' ophthalmopathy. The CDR3 protein is CASSTKNIQYF. The CDR3 region has the DNA TGTGCCAGCTCGACCAAAAACATTCAGTACTTC.